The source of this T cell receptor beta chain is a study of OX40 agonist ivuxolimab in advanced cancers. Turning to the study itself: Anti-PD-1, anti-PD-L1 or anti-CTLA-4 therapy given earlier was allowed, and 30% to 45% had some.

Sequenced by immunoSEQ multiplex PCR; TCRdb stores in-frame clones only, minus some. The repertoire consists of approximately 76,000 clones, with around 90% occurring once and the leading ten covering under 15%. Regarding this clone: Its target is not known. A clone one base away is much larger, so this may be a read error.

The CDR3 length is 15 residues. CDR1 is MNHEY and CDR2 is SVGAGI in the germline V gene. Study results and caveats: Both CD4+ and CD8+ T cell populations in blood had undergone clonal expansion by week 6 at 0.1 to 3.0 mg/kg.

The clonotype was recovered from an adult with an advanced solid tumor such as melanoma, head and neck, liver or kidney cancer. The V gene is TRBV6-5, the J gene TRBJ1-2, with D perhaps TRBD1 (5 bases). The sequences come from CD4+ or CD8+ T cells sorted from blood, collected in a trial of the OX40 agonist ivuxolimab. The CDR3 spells CASSPPAGRGHGHTF. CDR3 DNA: TGTGCCAGCAGTCCCCCCGCAGGGAGGGGCCATGGCCACACCTTC.